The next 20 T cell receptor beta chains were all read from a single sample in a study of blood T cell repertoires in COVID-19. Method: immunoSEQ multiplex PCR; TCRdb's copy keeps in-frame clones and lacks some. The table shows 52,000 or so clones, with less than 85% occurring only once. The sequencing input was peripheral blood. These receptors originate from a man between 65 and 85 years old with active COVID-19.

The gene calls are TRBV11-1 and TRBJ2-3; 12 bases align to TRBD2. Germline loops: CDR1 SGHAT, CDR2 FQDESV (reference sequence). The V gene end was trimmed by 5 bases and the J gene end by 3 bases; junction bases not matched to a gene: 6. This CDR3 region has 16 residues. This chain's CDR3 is CASSPTSGRGTDTQYF. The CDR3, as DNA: TGTGCCAGCAGCCCGACTAGCGGGAGAGGAACAGATACGCAGTATTTT. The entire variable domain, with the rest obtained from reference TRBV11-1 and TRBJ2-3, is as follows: EAEVAQSPRYKITEKSQAVAFWCDPISGHATLYWYRQILGQGPELLVQFQDESVVDDSQLPKDRFSAERLKGVDSTLKIQPAELGDSAMYLCASSPTSGRGTDTQYFGPGTRLTVL.

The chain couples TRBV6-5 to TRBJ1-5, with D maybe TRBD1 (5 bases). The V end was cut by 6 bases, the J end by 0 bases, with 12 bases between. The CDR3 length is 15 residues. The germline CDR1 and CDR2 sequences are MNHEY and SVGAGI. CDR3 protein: CASRRGLYSNQPQHF. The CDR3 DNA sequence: TGTGCCAGCAGACGGGGGTTGTATAGCAATCAGCCCCAGCATTTT.

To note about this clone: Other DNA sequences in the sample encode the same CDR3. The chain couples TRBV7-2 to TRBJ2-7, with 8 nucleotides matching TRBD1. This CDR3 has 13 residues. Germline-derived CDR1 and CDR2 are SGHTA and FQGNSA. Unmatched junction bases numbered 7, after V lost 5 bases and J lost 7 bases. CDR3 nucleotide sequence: TGTGCCAGCAGCCGGACAGGGAACGGTGAGCAGTACTTC. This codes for CASSRTGNGEQYF.

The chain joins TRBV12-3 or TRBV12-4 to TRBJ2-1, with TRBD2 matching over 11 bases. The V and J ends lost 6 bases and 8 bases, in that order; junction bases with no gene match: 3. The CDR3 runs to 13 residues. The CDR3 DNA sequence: TGTGCCAGCAGAATAGCGGGAGGGCATGAGCAGTTCTTC. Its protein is CASRIAGGHEQFF.

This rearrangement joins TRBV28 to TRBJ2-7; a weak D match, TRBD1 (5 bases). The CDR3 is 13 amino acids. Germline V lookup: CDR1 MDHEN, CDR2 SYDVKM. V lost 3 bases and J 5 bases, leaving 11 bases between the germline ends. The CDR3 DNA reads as TGTGCCAGCAGTTTTGCCAGGGTAGACGAGCAGTACTTC. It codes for CASSFARVDEQYF. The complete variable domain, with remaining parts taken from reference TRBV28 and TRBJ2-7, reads DVKVTQSSRYLVKRTGEKVFLECVQDMDHENMFWYRQDPGLGLRLIYFSYDVKMKEKGDIPEGYSVSREKKERFSLILESASTNQTSMYLCASSFARVDEQYFGPGTRLTVT.

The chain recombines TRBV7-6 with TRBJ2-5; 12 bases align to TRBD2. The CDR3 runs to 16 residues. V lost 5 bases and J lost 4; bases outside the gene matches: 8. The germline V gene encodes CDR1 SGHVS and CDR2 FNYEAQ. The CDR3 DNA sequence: TGTGCCAGCAGCCCCCGCGGGGGACTAGCGGGAGAGACCCAGTACTTC. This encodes CASSPRGGLAGETQYF.

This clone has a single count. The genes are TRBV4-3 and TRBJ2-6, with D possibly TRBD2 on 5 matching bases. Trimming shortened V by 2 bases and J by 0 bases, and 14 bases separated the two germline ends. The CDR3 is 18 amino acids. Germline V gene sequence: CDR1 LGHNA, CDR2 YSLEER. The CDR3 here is CASSQLRTGSSGANVLTF. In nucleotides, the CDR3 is TGCGCCAGCAGCCAACTCCGGACTGGTAGCTCTGGGGCCAACGTCCTGACTTTC.

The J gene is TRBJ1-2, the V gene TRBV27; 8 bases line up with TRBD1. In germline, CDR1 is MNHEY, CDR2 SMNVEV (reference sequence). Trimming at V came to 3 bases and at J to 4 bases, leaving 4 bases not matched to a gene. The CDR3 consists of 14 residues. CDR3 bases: TGTGCCAGCAGTTTGTCAGGGGGCGGCTATGGCTACACCTTC. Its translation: CASSLSGGGYGYTF.

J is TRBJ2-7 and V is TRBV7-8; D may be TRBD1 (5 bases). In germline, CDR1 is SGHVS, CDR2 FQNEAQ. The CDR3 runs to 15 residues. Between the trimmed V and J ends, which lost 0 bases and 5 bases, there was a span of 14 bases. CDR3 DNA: TGTGCCAGCAGCTTAGCGAGAAACGCAGGGAACGAGCAGTACTTC. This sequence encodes CASSLARNAGNEQYF.

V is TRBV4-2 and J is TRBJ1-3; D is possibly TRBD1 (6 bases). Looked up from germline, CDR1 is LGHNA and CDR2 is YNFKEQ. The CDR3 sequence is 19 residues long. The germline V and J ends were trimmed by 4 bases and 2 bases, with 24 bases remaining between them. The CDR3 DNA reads TGTGCCAGCAGCCCGCTTAGTTGGCAGGGGACCTCCGCTGGAAACACCATATATTTT. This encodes CASSPLSWQGTSAGNTIYF.

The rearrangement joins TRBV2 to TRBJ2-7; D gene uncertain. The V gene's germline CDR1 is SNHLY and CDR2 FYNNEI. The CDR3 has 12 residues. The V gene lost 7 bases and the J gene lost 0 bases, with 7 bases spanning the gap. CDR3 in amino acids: CASKTSSYEQYF. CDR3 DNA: TGTGCCAGCAAAACGAGCTCCTACGAGCAGTACTTC.

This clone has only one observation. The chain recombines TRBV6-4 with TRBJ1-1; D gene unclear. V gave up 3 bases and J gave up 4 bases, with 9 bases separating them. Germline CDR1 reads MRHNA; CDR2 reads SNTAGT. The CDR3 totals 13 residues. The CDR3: CASSEAAATEAFF. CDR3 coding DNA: TGTGCCAGCAGTGAGGCGGCGGCCACTGAAGCTTTCTTT.

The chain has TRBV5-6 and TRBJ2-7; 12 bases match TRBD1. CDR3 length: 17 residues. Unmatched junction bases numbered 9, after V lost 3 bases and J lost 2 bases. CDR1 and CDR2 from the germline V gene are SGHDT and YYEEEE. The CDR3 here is CASSWYGTGGNPYEQYF. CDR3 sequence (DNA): TGTGCCAGCAGCTGGTATGGGACAGGGGGCAATCCCTACGAGCAGTACTTC.

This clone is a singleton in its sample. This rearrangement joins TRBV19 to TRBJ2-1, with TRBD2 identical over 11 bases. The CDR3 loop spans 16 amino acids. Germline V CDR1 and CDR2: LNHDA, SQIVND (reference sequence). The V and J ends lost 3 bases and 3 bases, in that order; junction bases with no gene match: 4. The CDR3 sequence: CASSINSGRVYNEQFF. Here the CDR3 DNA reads TGTGCCAGTAGTATCAATAGCGGGAGGGTCTACAATGAGCAGTTCTTC. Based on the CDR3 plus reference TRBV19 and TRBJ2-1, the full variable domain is DGGITQSPKYLFRKEGQNVTLSCEQNLNHDAMYWYRQDPGQGLRLIYYSQIVNDFQKGDIAEGYSVSREKKESFPLTVTSAQKNPTAFYLCASSINSGRVYNEQFFGPGTRLTVL.

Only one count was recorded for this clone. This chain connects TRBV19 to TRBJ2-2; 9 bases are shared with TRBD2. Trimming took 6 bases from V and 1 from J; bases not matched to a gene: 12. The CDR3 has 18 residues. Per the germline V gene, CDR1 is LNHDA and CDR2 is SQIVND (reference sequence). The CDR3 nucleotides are TGTGCCAGTAGACAACGAGGTAGCGGGAGCGGGAACACCGGGGAGCTGTTTTTT. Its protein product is CASRQRGSGSGNTGELFF.

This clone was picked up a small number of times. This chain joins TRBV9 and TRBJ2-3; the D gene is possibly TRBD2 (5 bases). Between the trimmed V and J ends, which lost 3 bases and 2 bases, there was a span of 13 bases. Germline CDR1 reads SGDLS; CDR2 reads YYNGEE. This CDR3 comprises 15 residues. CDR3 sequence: CASSAWTGTTDTQYF. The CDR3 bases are TGTGCCAGCAGCGCTTGGACTGGTACCACAGATACGCAGTATTTT.

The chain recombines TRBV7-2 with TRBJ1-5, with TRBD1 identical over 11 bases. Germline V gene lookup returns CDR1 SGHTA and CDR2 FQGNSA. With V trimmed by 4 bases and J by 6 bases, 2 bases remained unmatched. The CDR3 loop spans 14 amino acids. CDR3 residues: CASSYGTGGQPQHF. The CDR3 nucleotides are TGTGCCAGCAGCTACGGGACAGGGGGTCAGCCCCAGCATTTT.

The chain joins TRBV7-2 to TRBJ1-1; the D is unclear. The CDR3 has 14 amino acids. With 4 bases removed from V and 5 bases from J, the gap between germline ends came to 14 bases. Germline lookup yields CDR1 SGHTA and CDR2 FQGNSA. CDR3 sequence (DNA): TGTGCCAGCAGCTACAATTCCCGAGGGACTGAAGCTTTCTTT. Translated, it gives CASSYNSRGTEAFF.

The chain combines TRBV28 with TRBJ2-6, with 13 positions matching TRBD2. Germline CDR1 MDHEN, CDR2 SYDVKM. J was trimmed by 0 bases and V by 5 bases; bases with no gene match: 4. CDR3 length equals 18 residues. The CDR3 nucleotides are TGTGCCAGCAGTCGGACTAGCGGGAGAGCCTCTGGGGCCAACGTCCTGACTTTC. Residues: CASSRTSGRASGANVLTF.

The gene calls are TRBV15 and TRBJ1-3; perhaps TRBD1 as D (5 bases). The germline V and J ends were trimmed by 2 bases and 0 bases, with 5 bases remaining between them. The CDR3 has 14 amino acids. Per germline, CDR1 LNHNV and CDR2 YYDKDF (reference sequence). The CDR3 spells CATSRRGSGNTIYF. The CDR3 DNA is TGTGCCACCAGCAGAAGGGGCTCTGGAAACACCATATATTTT.